A selection of T cell receptor beta chains follows, all from one sample in a study of glioma-infiltrating T cells. Each CDR3 protein is one row after TCRdb ran MiXCR on the multiplex PCR reads. This sample has some 99,000 distinct CDR3 sequences; less than 30% occur once, and the top ten carry 35%. The source material was glioma tissue, nonneoplastic brain tissue, or PBMCs (not recorded which). These TCRs come from a human donor with low-grade glioma or glioblastoma, undergoing nonglioma brain surgery, or in good health (not recorded which). CDR3s include the opening cysteine and the closing phenylalanine or tryptophan. The D gene is left open where the match is weak. Where a row states a size, it is once, few, many or the class of an expanded clone; other rows omit it.

abundance: many
len: 12
j_gene: TRBJ1-2
v_gene: TRBV18
d_gene: .
CDR3nt: TGTGCCAGCTCACCATCGGGGAATGGCTACACCTTC
CDR3aa: CASSPSGNGYTF

abundance: few
len: 15
j_gene: TRBJ2-2
v_gene: TRBV5-1
d_gene: TRBD1
CDR3nt: TGCGCCAGCCATGCGGCGGACAGGGCGGGAGGGGAGCTGTTTTTT
CDR3aa: CASHAADRAGGELFF

abundance: many
len: 15
j_gene: TRBJ2-1
v_gene: TRBV7-3
d_gene: TRBD2
CDR3nt: TGTGCCAGCTCCTACAGCGGGGGGGCGGTCAATGAGCAGTTCTTC
CDR3aa: CASSYSGGAVNEQFF

abundance: many
len: 14
j_gene: TRBJ2-1
v_gene: TRBV7-3
d_gene: .
CDR3nt: TGTGCCAGCAGCTTAAGTGGGGCCTACAATGAGCAGTTCTTC
CDR3aa: CASSLSGAYNEQFF

abundance: many
len: 14
j_gene: TRBJ1-1
v_gene: TRBV20-1
d_gene: .
CDR3nt: TGCAGTGCTAGGAATTGGGATAAGCAGTATGAAGCTTTCTTT
CDR3aa: CSARNWDKQYEAFF

abundance: many
len: 15
j_gene: TRBJ2-7
v_gene: TRBV10-3
d_gene: .
CDR3nt: TGTGCCATCAGTGAGTCAGGCTTATACTCCTACGAGCAGTACTTC
CDR3aa: CAISESGLYSYEQYF

abundance: once
len: 16
j_gene: TRBJ2-3
v_gene: TRBV28
d_gene: .
CDR3nt: TGTGCCAGCAGTTTATCGAAGTCGGGAGATACAGATACGCACTATTTT
CDR3aa: CASSLSKSGDTDTHYF

abundance: .
len: 17
j_gene: TRBJ2-7
v_gene: TRBV6-5
d_gene: .
CDR3nt: TGTGCCAGCAGTTACTCGATCTCGGGAGTGAACTCCTACTATCAGTACTTC
CDR3aa: CASSYSISGVNSYYQYF

abundance: .
len: 16
j_gene: TRBJ2-1
v_gene: TRBV4-3
d_gene: .
CDR3nt: TGCGCCAGCAGCCAAGCATTCATCGGCCAGGGATATGAGCAGTTCTTC
CDR3aa: CASSQAFIGQGYEQFF

abundance: .
len: 12
j_gene: TRBJ2-1
v_gene: TRBV7-7
d_gene: .
CDR3nt: TGTGCCAGCAGCCAGGTTGGCGATGAGCAGTTCTTC
CDR3aa: CASSQVGDEQFF

abundance: .
len: 19
j_gene: TRBJ2-4
v_gene: TRBV18
d_gene: .
CDR3nt: TGTGCCAGCTCACCAAACCTCGTTGGGGTTCAACTAGCCAAAAACATTCAGTACTTC
CDR3aa: CASSPNLVGVQLAKNIQYF

abundance: .
len: 14
j_gene: TRBJ1-3
v_gene: TRBV6-2/TRBV6-3
d_gene: .
CDR3nt: TGTGCCAGCAGTTATCAGAACTCGCGGGACACCATATATTTT
CDR3aa: CASSYQNSRDTIYF